This T cell receptor beta chain is drawn from a study of identical twins. TCRdb re-called the 5' RACE reads through MiXCR, storing one row per CDR3 protein. The table lists roughly 200,000 distinct CDR3 sequences, about 7.5% of them singletons. Germline values: CDR1 SQVTM, CDR2 ANQGSEA. This CDR3 has 12 residues. The V gene lost 6 bases and the J gene lost 6 bases, with 11 bases spanning the gap. This clonotype was picked up many times. This sample also appeared in a second study, on yellow fever vaccine responses in identical twins.

The clonotype originates from a woman younger than 30 in good health. The V and J genes are TRBV29-1 and TRBJ1-4, with D possibly being TRBD1 (5 bases). The sample consisted of memory (CD45RO+) T cells sorted from blood. The CDR3 nucleotides read TGCAGCGTGGGACGCGGGGATGAAAAACTGTTTTTT. It is translated as CSVGRGDEKLFF.